This TCR beta chain was recorded in a study of cytomegalovirus exposure and HLA in healthy donors. Findings of the study overall: For most TCR sequences rarity was the rule, although some public TCRs occurred in many donors. Reported findings show TCR beta sequences accurately forecast HLA-A and HLA-B alleles in most subjects.

V lost 0 bases and J 3 bases, leaving 6 bases between the germline ends. The CDR3 spans 14 residues. Germline lookup yields CDR1 LGHNA and CDR2 YSLEER. PCR involved 60 Vbeta and 13 Jbeta primers. Profiling relied on immunoSEQ multiplex PCR, and the TCRdb table lists in-frame clones only, not all of them. The profile shows roughly 160,000 clones, around 78% of them singletons. As concerns this clone: The antigen is unknown.

The specimen sequenced was PBMCs. The chain uses TRBV4-3 and TRBJ1-3; D ambiguous. The TCR was taken from a woman aged 50 to 65 in good health and CMV-seropositive. The CDR3 protein is CASSQDPSGNTIYF. The CDR3 region has the DNA TGCGCCAGCAGCCAAGATCCGAGTGGAAACACCATATATTTT.